This entry concerns a single T cell receptor (beta chain). Relative to its sample, this clone is large (0.1 to 1%). There is no known antigen for this receptor. DNA and listed protein disagree at residue 12, so the protein shown here was translated from the DNA. For this mouse receptor, gene names and germline sequences are murine. The observed sequence ends 3 residues before the CDR3 terminus, with the missing tail filled in from the germline J gene. This entry comes from a study of CD8+ T cells in alopecia areata (dated by TCRdb to the late 2010s). The study in broad terms: Skin from C3H/HeJ donors aged about 6-12 months with spontaneous alopecia was grafted onto female C3H/HeJ recipients aged roughly 7-11 weeks. In both human patients and the C3H/HeJ mouse model, the study applied high-throughput TCRbeta sequencing to look at T cell clonal expansion in alopecia areata. On the human side, TCRbeta sequencing was run on scalp tissue and on sorted CD4+ and CD8+ peripheral blood T cells from healthy controls and from alopecia areata patients with either patchy or totalis/universalis disease. Clonality in the scalp was compared among normal scalp (n=4), patchy alopecia areata scalp (n=8), and alopecia totalis/universalis scalp (n=8). RNA was extracted with the PAXgene miRNA kit for fixed scalp, the miRNeasy kit for PBMCs, and the RNeasy kit for mouse skin. TCRbeta CDR3 regions were amplified by immunoSEQ multiplex PCR using 35 Vbeta forward and 13 Jbeta reverse primers.

The V and J ends are trimmed by 4 bases and 1 base, leaving 12 bases between them. The CDR3 goes from the cysteine to the phenylalanine over 15 residues. Part of the CDR3 DNA is given, 36 bases translated from base 1. The germline V gene (reference sequence) specifies FNHDT as CDR1 and SITEND as CDR2. The library was made by the immunoSEQ multiplex PCR assay. RNA was extracted from all samples and reverse transcribed into cDNA as template for TCR sequencing. SuperScript III was used to make first-strand cDNA, primed with a 2:1 mix of oligo-dT and random hexamers. A synthetic immune receptor repertoire was used to measure amplification bias, and any remaining bias was corrected computationally. Sequencing of the libraries was done on Illumina HiSeq using 60 bp reads that spanned the CDR3 and were read from J toward V. Concerning the study's data processing: Raw reads were preprocessed to remove errors, and CDR3 was defined by IMGT conventions from the conserved cysteine to phenylalanine. To get clonality, Shannon entropy was normalized by log2 of the number of productive unique TCRs and the result was subtracted from 1. Whether scalp clones were CD4 or CD8 was inferred by matching scalp TCRbeta sequences against CD4 and CD8 repertoires sorted from blood. The table comes from immuneACCESS by way of TCRdb, which keeps in-frame sequences with V and J called. Part of the clones is missing from these tables; in studies checked, under half for an unresolved V gene and the rest for unknown reasons. That table supplies the V and J calls and clone size; D and trimming were determined from the DNA. The table shows about 1,400 clones here, with no singletons. The ten largest make up about two fifths of the sample.

General study outcomes and caveats: Resident alphabeta T cells in normal human skin are also sequenced, complicating scalp TCR repertoire analysis, unlike mouse skin dominated by gammadelta T cells. Higher clonality and more expanded CD8+ clones were observed in lesional scalp than in normal scalp, particularly in alopecia totalis/universalis, a finding suggestive of antigenic drive. TCR sequences shared between patients were less clear than in mice, possibly partly because of HLA diversity in the patient population.

The V and J genes are TRBV19 and TRBJ1-3, with TRBD1 tentatively as D gene (6 bases match). The sequenced sample was lesional skin. This clonotype was sampled from a C3H/HeJ mouse with alopecia areata. This strain is characterized by the MHC haplotype H2-k. The CDR3 protein is CASSLVDRSGNTLYF. The CDR3 DNA, read in part, is TGTGCCAGCAGTCTCGTAGACAGGTCTGGAAATACG.